This T cell receptor (beta chain) was retrieved from a study of T cell responses to AZD1222 COVID-19 vaccine. Study-wide results and limits: There were mostly white British donors and more females than males, and clonal diversity was possibly underestimated.

Details on this clone: Antigen: not known.

Clones were read by immunoSEQ multiplex PCR, and TCRdb kept only the in-frame ones, dropping some. The sample yields about 270,000 clones, approximately 94% seen once. Per germline, CDR1 MDHEN and CDR2 SYDVKM. The CDR3 length is 14 residues. The germline V and J ends were trimmed by 1 base and 4 bases, with 8 bases remaining between them. The starting material was peripheral blood, obtained 28 days after the second AZD1222 dose. V is TRBV28 and J is TRBJ1-3, with D uncertain. This sequence originates from an adult who received the AZD1222 COVID-19 vaccine. CDR3 sequence (DNA): TGTGCCAGCAGTTTATTGGCTCTCGGAAACACCATATATTTT. Protein: CASSLLALGNTIYF.